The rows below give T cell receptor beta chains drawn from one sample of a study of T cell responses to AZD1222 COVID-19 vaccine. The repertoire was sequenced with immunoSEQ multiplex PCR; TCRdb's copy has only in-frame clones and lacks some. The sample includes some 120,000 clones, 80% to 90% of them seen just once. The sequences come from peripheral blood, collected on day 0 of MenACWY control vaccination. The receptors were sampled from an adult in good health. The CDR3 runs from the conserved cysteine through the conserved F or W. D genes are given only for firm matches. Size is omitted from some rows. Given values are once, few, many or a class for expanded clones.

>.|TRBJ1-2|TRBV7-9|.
TGTGCCAGCAGCTTAGTGGGTTATGGCTACACCTTC
CASSLVGYGYTF
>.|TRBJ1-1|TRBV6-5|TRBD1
TGTGCCAGCAGTCTCAGGACAGGGGTCGGTGGAGCTTTCTTT
CASSLRTGVGGAFF
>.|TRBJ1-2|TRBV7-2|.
TGTGCCAGCAGCCCTGGGCGGGGGTTCTATGGCTACACCTTC
CASSPGRGFYGYTF
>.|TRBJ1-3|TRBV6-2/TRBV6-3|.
TGTGCCAGCAGTTACGGCGGGGGAAACACCATATATTTT
CASSYGGGNTIYF
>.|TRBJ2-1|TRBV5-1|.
TGCGCCAGCAGCCGGGGAGGCGGGGGCGCTTACAATGAGCAGTTCTTC
CASSRGGGGAYNEQFF
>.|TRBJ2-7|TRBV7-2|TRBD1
TGTGCCAGCAGCCCGACCTCCGGGACAGCTTCCTACGAGCAGTACTTC
CASSPTSGTASYEQYF
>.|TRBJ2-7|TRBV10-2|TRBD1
TGCGCCAGCAGAGACAGGACAGGGGTACCCTACGAGCAGTACTTC
CASRDRTGVPYEQYF
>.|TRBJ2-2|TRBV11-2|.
TGTGCCAGCAGCTTAGTGAGACTACCGAACACCGGGGAGCTGTTTTTT
CASSLVRLPNTGELFF
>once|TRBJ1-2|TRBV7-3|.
TGTGCCAGCAGCTTAGGGCAGAACTATGGCTACACCTTC
CASSLGQNYGYTF
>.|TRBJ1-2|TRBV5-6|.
TGTGCCAGCAGCTTGGGACAGGTCAACTATGGCTACACCTTC
CASSLGQVNYGYTF
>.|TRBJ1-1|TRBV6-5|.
TGTGCCAGCAGTTCCCCCGGGGAGAGGAGAGCTTTCTTT
CASSSPGERRAFF
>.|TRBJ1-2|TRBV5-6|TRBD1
TGTGCCAGCAGCTTGCAGGGGGCTCCCTATGGCTACACCTTC
CASSLQGAPYGYTF
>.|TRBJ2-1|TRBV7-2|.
TGTGCCAGCAGCTTACGACAGGTCATACGGGGGGAGCAGTTCTTC
CASSLRQVIRGEQFF
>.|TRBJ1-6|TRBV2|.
TGTGCCAGCAGTGAGACGATGGGGACCGACCGAAATTCACCCCTCCACTTT
CASSETMGTDRNSPLHF
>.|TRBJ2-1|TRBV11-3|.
TGTGCCAGCAGCCACCACAGCTACAATGAGCAGTTCTTC
CASSHHSYNEQFF
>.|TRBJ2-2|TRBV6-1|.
TGTGCCAGCAGTGAAGAAGAGTACAGGGACGCCGGGGAGCTGTTTTTT
CASSEEEYRDAGELFF
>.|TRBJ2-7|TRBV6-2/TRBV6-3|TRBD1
TGTGCCAGCAGTCGACAGGGATCCTACGAGCAGTACTTC
CASSRQGSYEQYF
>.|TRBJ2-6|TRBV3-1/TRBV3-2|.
TGTGCCAGCAGCCAAGTGCCTAACTCTGGGGCCAACGTCCTGACTTTC
CASSQVPNSGANVLTF
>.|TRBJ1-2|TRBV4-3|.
TGCGCCAGCAGCCAAGCTACCTTCCTCTCTGAGGCGGAAACCCAAGCTAACTATGGCTACACCTTC
CASSQATFLSEAETQANYGYTF
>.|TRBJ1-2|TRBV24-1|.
TGTGCCACCAGTGGCCCATCTACTGGCTACACCTTC
CATSGPSTGYTF
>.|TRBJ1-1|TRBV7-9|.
TGTGCCAGCAGCCCTACTGAGGCCGGCCCTGCTTTCTTT
CASSPTEAGPAFF
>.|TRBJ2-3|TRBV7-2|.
TGTGCCAGCAGCCAGGACTATCAGACAGATACGCAGTATTTT
CASSQDYQTDTQYF
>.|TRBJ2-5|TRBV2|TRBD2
TGTGCCAGCGCGGGACTAGCGGGGGAAAAGACCCAGTACTTC
CASAGLAGEKTQYF
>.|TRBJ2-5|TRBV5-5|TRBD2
TGTGCCAGCAGCGTCAGGACTAGCGGGGTATACCAAGAGACCCAGTACTTC
CASSVRTSGVYQETQYF
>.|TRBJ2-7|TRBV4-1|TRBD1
TGCGCCAGCAGCCAAGATCGCGGGACAGGGGGCATCCAGTACTTC
CASSQDRGTGGIQYF
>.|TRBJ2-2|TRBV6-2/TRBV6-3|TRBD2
TGTGCCAGCAGTTATAGGACTAGCGGGACAAGGGGCCGGGAGCTGTTTTTT
CASSYRTSGTRGRELFF
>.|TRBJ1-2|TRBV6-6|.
TGTGCCAGCAGTACCCAGGGAAAAGGCTACACCTTC
CASSTQGKGYTF
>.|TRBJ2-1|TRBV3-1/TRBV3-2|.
TGTGCCAGCAGCCCTTCGAGCTACAATGAGCAGTTCTTC
CASSPSSYNEQFF
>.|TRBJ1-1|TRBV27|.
TGTGCCAGCAGTTCCCCTTCGACGGGGCCGAACACTGAAGCTTTCTTT
CASSSPSTGPNTEAFF
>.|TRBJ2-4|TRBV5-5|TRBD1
TGTGCCAGCAGCAAGGGGACAGGGGACTTATCCAAAAACATTCAGTACTTC
CASSKGTGDLSKNIQYF
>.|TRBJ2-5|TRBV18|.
TGTGCCAGCTCACCGTTGGATAGATCTCACCAAGAGACCCAGTACTTC
CASSPLDRSHQETQYF
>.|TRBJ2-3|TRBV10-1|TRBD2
TGCGCCAGCAGTCCACTAGCGGGGGGCACAGATACGCAGTATTTT
CASSPLAGGTDTQYF
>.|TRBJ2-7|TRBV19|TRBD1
TGTGCCAGTAGTGCTGGACAGGGCTACGAGCAGTACTTC
CASSAGQGYEQYF
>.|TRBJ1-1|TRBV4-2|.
TGTGCCAGCAGTTCTGCGGGGGTGAACACTGAAGCTTTCTTT
CASSSAGVNTEAFF
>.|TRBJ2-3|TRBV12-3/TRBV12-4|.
TGTGCCAGCAGTTTAGATACAGATACGCAGTATTTT
CASSLDTDTQYF
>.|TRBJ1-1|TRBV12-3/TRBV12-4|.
TGTGCCAGCAGGCGGGGTCTTGAAGCTTTCTTT
CASRRGLEAFF
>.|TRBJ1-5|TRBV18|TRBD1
TGTGCCAGCTCACGGGACAGGCGCGATCAGCCCCAGCATTTT
CASSRDRRDQPQHF
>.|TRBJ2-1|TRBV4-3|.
TGCGCCAGCAGCCAAGATCGAATCGAGACAGTCTACAATGAGCAGTTCTTC
CASSQDRIETVYNEQFF
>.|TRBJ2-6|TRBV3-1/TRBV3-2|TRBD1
TGTGCCAGCAGCCCCCTGGAGGGACAGGCGGACATTACTGGGGCCAACGTCCTGACTTTC
CASSPLEGQADITGANVLTF
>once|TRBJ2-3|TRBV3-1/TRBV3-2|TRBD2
TGTGCCAGCAGCCAAGAGGCTAGCGGGGGGGCACAAGATACGCAGTATTTT
CASSQEASGGAQDTQYF
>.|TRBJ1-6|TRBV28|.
TGTGCCAGCAGTTTCCCCCGGAGTTATAATTCACCCCTCCACTTT
CASSFPRSYNSPLHF
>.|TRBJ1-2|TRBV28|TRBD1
TGTGCCAGCAGCCCTTGGGGGGCGACAGGGGACTATGGCTACACCTTC
CASSPWGATGDYGYTF
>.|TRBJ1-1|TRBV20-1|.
TGCAGTGCTAGAGAGGCGGAAGCTTTCTTT
CSAREAEAFF
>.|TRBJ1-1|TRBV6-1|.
TGTGCCAGCAGTGAAACCACAGGATTCACTGAAGCTTTCTTT
CASSETTGFTEAFF
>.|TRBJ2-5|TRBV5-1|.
TGCGCCAGCAGCTTGGCCGGGAAAGAGACCCAGTACTTC
CASSLAGKETQYF
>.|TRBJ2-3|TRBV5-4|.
TGTGCCAGCAGCTCAACAAGCGCCTCCACAGATACGCAGTATTTT
CASSSTSASTDTQYF
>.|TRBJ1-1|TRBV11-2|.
TGTGCCAGCACAAGGGATCCGGGGGGCCCGGTCTACACTGAAGCTTTCTTT
CASTRDPGGPVYTEAFF
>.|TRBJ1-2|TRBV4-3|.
TGCGCCAGCAGCCAAGGATTAGGGGACAACAATCGCTACACCTTC
CASSQGLGDNNRYTF
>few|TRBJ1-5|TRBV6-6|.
TGTGCCAGCAGCTCCGACCGCAATCAGCCCCAGCATTTT
CASSSDRNQPQHF